This T cell receptor (beta chain) emerged from a study of persistence of HIV-infected CD4 T cells. Looking at the study overall: Isolated cells were CMV- and HIV-1 Gag-responding CD4+ T cells. Study outcomes and limitations: Compared with CD3/CD28-stimulated cells, CMV- and Gag-responding cells showed lower TCRbeta richness.

The CDR3 is 15 amino acids. Germline-derived CDR1 and CDR2 are MNHEY and SMNVEV (reference sequence). V shed 5 bases, J shed 7 bases, and the junction held 9 bases outside the gene matches. Stimulation used approximately 9.6 ug/mL lysate from CMV-infected fibroblasts. Sorted nonresponding memory CD4+ T cells were CD40L-negative, CD69-negative, CD45RO-high. A roughly 17-hour stimulation of CD8-depleted PBMCs used anti-CD28/CD49d costimulation, CD40-blocking antibody and enfuvirtide. With respect to this clone: Its antigen is still unknown.

The immunoSEQ assay was version 4, run in survey mode. Template was genomic DNA at about 9.8 ng/uL, with up to roughly 1 ug used per sample. Using immunoSEQ multiplex PCR, the repertoire was profiled, and TCRdb retains in-frame clones only, with some absent. The sample has 25,000 to 35,000 clones, 65% to 90% seen once. This sequence joins TRBV27 and TRBJ2-7, with 12 bases lining up with TRBD1. The receptor comes from an adult man with HIV who was CMV-seropositive. This material consisted of CD4+ T cells sorted from PBMCs after approximately 19-hour stimulation, taken from a patient who received antiretroviral therapy. The CDR3 nucleotides are TGTGCCAGCAGTCGGACGGGACAGGGGGCTGGAGAGCAGTACTTC. This gives the protein CASSRTGQGAGEQYF.